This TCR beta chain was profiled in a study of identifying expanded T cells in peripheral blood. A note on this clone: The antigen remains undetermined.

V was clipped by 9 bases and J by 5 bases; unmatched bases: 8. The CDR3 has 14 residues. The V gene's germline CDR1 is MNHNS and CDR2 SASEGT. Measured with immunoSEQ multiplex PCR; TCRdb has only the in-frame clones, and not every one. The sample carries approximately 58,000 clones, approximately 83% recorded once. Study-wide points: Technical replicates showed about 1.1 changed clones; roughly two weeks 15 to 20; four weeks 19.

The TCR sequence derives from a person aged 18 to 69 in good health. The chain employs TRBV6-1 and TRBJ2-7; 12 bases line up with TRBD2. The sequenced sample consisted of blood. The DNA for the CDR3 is TGTGCCAGTCAAGGACTAGCGGGAAACAACGAGCAGTACTTC. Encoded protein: CASQGLAGNNEQYF.